This TCR beta chain was sequenced for a study of T cell responses to AZD1222 COVID-19 vaccine. The data were produced by immunoSEQ multiplex PCR, yet TCRdb's version contains in-frame clones alone and is incomplete. The repertoire has around 150,000 clones, 92% of them found once; the top ten carry approximately 1.1%. Investigators merged groups given second doses at roughly 4 or roughly 12 weeks. Study-level findings and limits: Along spike, vaccine-associated CD4 TCRs were found throughout, with dominance at 160-218 and 743-854. Repertoire sampling occurred only after the peak T cell response. In the spike-specific TCR repertoire, nearly half reportedly target unmutated variant regions.

Regarding this clone: Its target is not known.

Germline CDR1 reads SEHNR; CDR2 reads FQNEAQ (reference sequence). The CDR3 consists of 18 residues. Trimming cost V 1 base and J 0 bases, with 16 bases left between them. V and J are TRBV7-9 and TRBJ1-3, with D maybe TRBD1 (5 bases). The clonotype originates from an adult who received the AZD1222 COVID-19 vaccine. Here the sequenced sample was peripheral blood, taken 28 days after the second AZD1222 dose. CDR3 protein: CASSLEAGWGTSGNTIYF. Here the CDR3 DNA reads TGTGCCAGCAGCTTAGAAGCTGGGTGGGGCACCTCTGGAAACACCATATATTTT.